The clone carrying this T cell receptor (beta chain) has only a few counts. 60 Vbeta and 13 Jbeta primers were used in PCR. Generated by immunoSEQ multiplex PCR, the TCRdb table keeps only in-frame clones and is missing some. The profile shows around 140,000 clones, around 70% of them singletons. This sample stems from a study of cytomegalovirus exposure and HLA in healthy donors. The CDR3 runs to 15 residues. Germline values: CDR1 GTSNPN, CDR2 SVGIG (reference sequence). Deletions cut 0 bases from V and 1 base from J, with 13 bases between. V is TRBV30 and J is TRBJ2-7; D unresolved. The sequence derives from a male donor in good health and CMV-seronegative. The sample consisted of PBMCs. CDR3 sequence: CAWSVLGFLSYEQYF. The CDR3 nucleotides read TGTGCCTGGAGTGTACTCGGGTTCCTTTCCTACGAGCAGTACTTC.